What follows is one T cell receptor beta chain and its context. The antigen is unknown. The sample comes from a study of memory CD4+ T cells and cytomegalovirus serostatus. At the level of the study: Healthy Belgian adult donors included roughly nine CMV-positive and 24 CMV-negative people.

The authors' processing: After removing out-of-frame reads, 2,204,828 distinct TCRbeta sequences remained. Data came from immunoSEQ multiplex PCR; TCRdb stores just in-frame clones and leaves some out. That table furnishes V, J and clone size, whereas the DNA furnished D and trimming. The sample contains about 26,000 clones, 75% to 85% of which appear only once. The sort gate was single viable CD3+CD4+CD8-CD45RO+ cells for memory CD4+ T cells. Trimming removed 6 bases from V and 7 bases from J, with 15 bases in between. Germline CDR1 LNHDA, CDR2 SQIVND (reference sequence). There are 13 residues in the CDR3. Study results and caveats: The CMV-associated TCR signature appears largely within the CD4+ memory repertoire.

Material: memory CD4+ T cells from blood. The chain is built from TRBV19 and TRBJ1-2; D unclear. This TCR came from an adult in good health and CMV-seronegative. The CDR3: CASRDRLSAGYTF. CDR3 DNA sequence: TGTGCCAGTAGAGACCGCCTGAGCGCTGGCTACACCTTC.